A single sample is the source of the 20 T cell receptor beta chains below, sequenced in a study of response to subunit inactivated influenza vaccine. TCRdb analysed the RT-PCR reads with MiXCR anew, one entry per CDR3 protein. The data show 430,000 or so distinct CDR3 sequences, with around 9.9% seen just once and 10% to 15% held by the top ten. Material: PBMCs from blood, obtained 45 days after vaccination. The receptor set was obtained from a man in his fifties or sixties who received an inactivated influenza vaccine.

This clonotype was seen more than once but under ten times. V is TRBV4-3 and J is TRBJ2-1; 8 nucleotides align to TRBD2. The germline CDR1 and CDR2 sequences are LGHNA and YSLEER. The CDR3 loop spans 14 amino acids. V lost 1 base, J lost 8 bases, and 4 bases stayed unmatched. CDR3 residues: CASSQGSGTDEQFF. The CDR3 DNA reads TGCGCCAGCAGCCAAGGTAGCGGGACGGATGAGCAGTTCTTC.

There are many counts of this clonotype. The chain joins TRBV12-3 or TRBV12-4 to TRBJ1-2; 8 bases are shared with TRBD1. The ends lost 6 bases at V and 0 bases at J; junction bases unmatched: 6. This CDR3 has 15 amino acids. The CDR3 DNA reads as TGTGCCAGCAGGAAAACAGGGGGTGCTAACTATGGCTACACCTTC. Amino acid sequence: CASRKTGGANYGYTF.

In its sample, this clonotype was seen a few times. This chain uses TRBV7-2 with TRBJ1-3, with a weak D call TRBD1 (5 bases). V was shortened by 5 bases and J by 0 bases, with 14 bases between the two germline ends. CDR1 SGHTA and CDR2 FQGNSA come from the germline V gene. The CDR3 length is 16 residues. The CDR3 nucleotides read TGTGCCAGCAGCGTGGGACCTACCGGCTCTGGAAACACCATATATTTT. Its protein product is CASSVGPTGSGNTIYF.

The sample holds many counts of this clonotype. This chain joins TRBV10-3 and TRBJ2-2, with a weak D call TRBD2 (5 bases). The germline gives CDR1 ENHRY, CDR2 SYGVKD. The length of the CDR3 is 15 residues. Trimming took 3 bases from V and 0 from J, leaving 8 bases between them. The CDR3 spells CAISDPAANTGELFF. CDR3 DNA sequence: TGTGCCATCAGTGACCCAGCGGCGAACACCGGGGAGCTGTTTTTT.

In its sample, this clonotype was seen many times. The rearrangement joins TRBV25-1 to TRBJ2-7; the D is unclear. The CDR3 runs 13 residues. V lost 6 bases to trimming and J lost 3 bases, with 12 bases between them. CDR1 and CDR2 from the germline V gene are MGHDK and SYGVNS. CDR3 DNA sequence: TGTGCCAGCAGAAGTACAGAAAACTACGAGCAGTACTTC. Protein sequence: CASRSTENYEQYF.

The chain is built from TRBV7-2 and TRBJ1-5; maybe TRBD1 (5 bases). The length of the CDR3 is 17 residues. V shed 1 base and J shed 1 base, with 14 bases lying between them. Germline loops: CDR1 SGHTA, CDR2 FQGNSA. CDR3 DNA sequence: TGTGCCAGCAGCTTAGTTCCAGGAGGGGCAAGCAATCAGCCCCAGCATTTT. It is translated as CASSLVPGGASNQPQHF.

The chain employs TRBV4-2 and TRBJ2-7, with unresolved D. The CDR3 contains 15 residues. The ends were cut back, 3 bases at V and 0 bases at J, with 12 bases in the middle. Germline CDR1 is LGHNA and CDR2 is YNFKEQ. In DNA form, the CDR3 reads TGTGCCAGCAGCCATATTGACTCAAGCTCCTACGAGCAGTACTTC. It yields the protein CASSHIDSSSYEQYF.

This clonotype was counted only a few times. This chain uses TRBV29-1 with TRBJ2-7; D is uncertain. Germline CDR1 and CDR2: SQVTM and ANQGSEA. Trimming removed 4 bases from V and 2 bases from J, with 9 bases in between. The CDR3 is made up of 12 amino acids. The CDR3 reads CSVASLTYEQYF. In DNA, the CDR3 is TGCAGCGTTGCATCACTGACCTACGAGCAGTACTTC.

This clonotype was observed a few times. This rearrangement joins TRBV12-3 or TRBV12-4 to TRBJ2-7; 10 nucleotides line up with TRBD2. V gave up 6 bases and J gave up 4 bases; unmatched junction bases: 6. The CDR3 runs to 14 residues. The CDR3: CASRQTSGTYEQYF. The CDR3 DNA sequence: TGTGCCAGCAGGCAAACTAGCGGGACGTACGAGCAGTACTTC.

Ten or more counts support this clonotype. In nucleotides, the CDR3 is TGTGCCAGCAGCGCTCGACAGGGGTTGAACACCGGGGAGCTGTTTTTT. Its protein product is CASSARQGLNTGELFF. The gene calls are TRBV9 and TRBJ2-2; the match to TRBD1 covers 8 bases. The V gene end was trimmed by 3 bases and the J gene end by 1 base; junction bases not matched to a gene: 5. The CDR3 totals 16 residues. Germline CDR1 SGDLS, CDR2 YYNGEE.

This sequence joins TRBV29-1 and TRBJ2-1, with 10 bases identical to TRBD2. Germline trimming cut 2 bases from V and 4 bases from J; bases unmatched to any gene: 5. Germline V gene lookup returns CDR1 SQVTM and CDR2 ANQGSEA. The CDR3 loop spans 15 amino acids. The CDR3: CSVESRAGGYNEQFF. CDR3 nucleotide sequence: TGCAGCGTTGAAAGTCGAGCGGGGGGGTACAATGAGCAGTTCTTC.

J is TRBJ2-7 and V is TRBV20-1; TRBD2 matches at 10 bases. V dropped 6 bases and J dropped 1; count of bases not matched to a gene: 9. Germline lookup yields CDR1 DFQATT and CDR2 SNEGSKA (reference sequence). There are 15 residues in the CDR3. Here the CDR3 reads CSAGVALAGSYEQYF. Here the CDR3 DNA reads TGCAGTGCCGGAGTGGCACTAGCGGGATCCTACGAGCAGTACTTC.

This clonotype was detected only a few times. V is TRBV9 and J is TRBJ2-5, with TRBD2 identical over 12 bases. The J segment lost 7 bases and the V segment lost 3 bases, leaving 7 bases of the junction unmatched. Germline assignment: CDR1 SGDLS and CDR2 YYNGEE. The CDR3 consists of 15 residues. CDR3 sequence (DNA): TGTGCCAGCAGCGCAACCCTAGCGGGGGGGCGGACCCAGTACTTC. Encoded protein: CASSATLAGGRTQYF.

Many counts were recorded for this clonotype. The genes are TRBV5-1 and TRBJ2-1, with unresolved D. Germline V gene sequence: CDR1 SGHRS, CDR2 YFSETQ. V was clipped by 0 bases and J by 0 bases, with 10 bases between them. The CDR3 is 16 residues long. The CDR3 DNA reads as TGCGCCAGCAGCTTGGGTCTGAGTAGCTCCTACAATGAGCAGTTCTTC. Residues: CASSLGLSSSYNEQFF.

This clonotype was seen repeatedly, ten times or more. V is TRBV20-1 and J is TRBJ2-3; 11 bases are shared with TRBD2. The CDR3 totals 14 residues. Trimming at V came to 5 bases and at J to 5 bases, leaving 6 bases not matched to a gene. CDR1 is DFQATT and CDR2 is SNEGSKA in the germline V gene (reference sequence). CDR3 protein: CSAVLAGVRDTQYF. The DNA for the CDR3 is TGCAGTGCTGTACTAGCGGGAGTCAGAGATACGCAGTATTTT.

The chain joins TRBV14 to TRBJ2-5, with TRBD2 matching 8 bases. The CDR3 sequence is 16 residues long. Germline-derived CDR1 and CDR2 are SGHDN and FVKESK. The ends lost 1 base at V and 5 bases at J; junction bases unmatched: 9. The CDR3 region is CASSQGISGAAETQYF. The CDR3 DNA sequence: TGTGCCAGCAGCCAAGGGATTAGCGGGGCCGCCGAGACCCAGTACTTC.

The J gene is TRBJ2-3, the V gene TRBV18; 7 bases match TRBD2. The CDR3 is made up of 15 amino acids. Per the germline V gene, CDR1 is KGHSH and CDR2 is LQKENI. The ends lost 1 base at V and 4 bases at J; junction bases unmatched: 5. CDR3 sequence reads: CASSPLTLAADTQYF. The CDR3 nucleotides read TGTGCCAGCTCACCACTTACTCTAGCGGCAGATACGCAGTATTTT.

The V gene is TRBV4-1, the J gene TRBJ2-3; TRBD2 is a possible D gene (6 bases). The CDR3 contains 15 residues. Germline-derived CDR1 and CDR2 are MGHRA and YSYEKL. V lost 0 bases, J lost 6 bases, and 13 bases lay in between. This CDR3 is CASSQDRVAADTQYF. The CDR3 DNA follows: TGCGCCAGCAGCCAAGATCGGGTAGCGGCCGATACGCAGTATTTT.

This clonotype came up many times. The chain links TRBV9 to TRBJ2-3; the D gene could be TRBD1 or TRBD2 (5 bases each). The CDR3 is 15 amino acids. CDR1 and CDR2 from the germline V gene are SGDLS and YYNGEE. V was clipped by 3 bases and J by 2 bases, with 13 bases between them. CDR3 nucleotides: TGTGCCAGCAGCGAGGGTGGGGGAACCACAGATACGCAGTATTTT. Its translation: CASSEGGGTTDTQYF.

This clonotype came up many times. In DNA, the CDR3 is TGTGCCAGCAGCTTGACTAGCGGGAGGAATGAGCAGTTCTTC. This sequence encodes CASSLTSGRNEQFF. This chain uses TRBV7-9 with TRBJ2-1; TRBD2 aligns across 13 bases. Germline V lookup: CDR1 SEHNR, CDR2 FQNEAQ (reference sequence). V lost 3 bases, J lost 7 bases, and 0 bases stayed unmatched. CDR3 length equals 14 residues.